Listed below are T cell receptor beta chains from one sample, sequenced in a study of blood T cell repertoires in COVID-19. Repertoires were generated with immunoSEQ multiplex PCR, while TCRdb's copy carries only in-frame clones and drops some. Counted here are roughly 180,000 clones, about 86% occurring once; the ten biggest clones make up 8% to 10%. The sample comprised peripheral blood. Receptors originate from a man in his 60s with acute or convalescent COVID-19. Both conserved end residues are trimmed from each CDR3.

J gene,V gene,CDR3 protein
TRBJ1-3,TRBV28,ASSLYRGLGNTIY
TRBJ1-4,TRBV30,AWSDRRATNEKLF
TRBJ1-2,TRBV9,ASSVLQGIGYT
TRBJ2-5,TRBV5-1,ASSLSTGDETQY
TRBJ2-2,TRBV5-1,ASSPGTPNTGELF
TRBJ2-1,TRBV10-1,ASSESFSGSSEQF
TRBJ2-2,TRBV7-3,ASSLFGFLDNTGELF
TRBJ1-1,TRBV6-4,ASSGDRGQGTEAF
TRBJ2-4,TRBV28,ASSLEDIQY
TRBJ1-5,TRBV19,ASSWARNQPQH
TRBJ1-6,TRBV6-4,ASRVPALQGPNSPLH
TRBJ2-3,TRBV6-1,ASSERKGNRGTDTQY
TRBJ2-7,TRBV12-3/TRBV12-4,ASRQHRGEQY
TRBJ2-5,TRBV6-1,ASSERLAGRETQY
TRBJ1-5,TRBV6-6,ASSDGVSSQH
TRBJ2-1,TRBV30,AWRPSGSGRDEQF
TRBJ2-2,TRBV6-5,ASQGQGRTGELF
TRBJ1-5,TRBV19,ASSSRGKEQPQH
TRBJ1-1,TRBV20-1,SASPESGAF
TRBJ1-5,TRBV19,ASSTGTGNQPQH
TRBJ2-3,TRBV29-1,SVVSFTDTQY
TRBJ1-1,TRBV6-6,ASNRGSETEAF
TRBJ2-2,TRBV28,ASSSRNWDRGNTGELF
TRBJ1-4,TRBV28,ASSLWGQGDEKLF
TRBJ2-1,TRBV11-2,ASSLVPRTYNEQF
TRBJ2-4,TRBV19,ASSIDALGQGVKNIQY
TRBJ1-3,TRBV2,ASTRVRRNTIY
TRBJ2-5,TRBV7-8,ASSSTPGLAGEETQY
TRBJ2-7,TRBV6-1,ASSERGSFTTGAPYEQY
TRBJ2-1,TRBV3-1/TRBV3-2,ASSQGRGGQF
TRBJ2-5,TRBV5-1,ASSLQGAETQY
TRBJ1-4,TRBV28,ASSTNRGAREKLF
TRBJ1-2,TRBV14,ASSQGVRRTIT
TRBJ2-2,TRBV27,ASTPRGGRGELF
TRBJ1-3,TRBV30,AWSVTGTGGNTIY
TRBJ2-5,TRBV18,ASSRAYQETQY
TRBJ1-1,TRBV7-3,ASSPSGGRTEAF